This record concerns one TCR beta chain sequence. The antigen is unknown. The data stem from a study of T cell responses to AZD1222 COVID-19 vaccine. Study-level information: Pooled in the analysis were second doses at about 4 or about 12 weeks. Findings and caveats of the study: At study baseline, merely six AZD1222 recipients were seropositive. Clonal diversity may have been underestimated, and the donors were mostly white British, with more females than males. None of the repertoires were sampled until the peak T cell response had passed.

The data were produced by immunoSEQ multiplex PCR, yet TCRdb's version contains in-frame clones alone and is incomplete. The data show some 130,000 clones, 90% seen once. This CDR3 has 14 amino acids. The germline CDR1 and CDR2 sequences are MDHEN and SYDVKM. Trimming took 6 bases from V and 4 from J; bases not matched to a gene: 5. The chain uses TRBV28 and TRBJ2-3, with 9 bases fitting TRBD1. This material consisted of peripheral blood, taken on day 0 of AZD1222 vaccination. The clonotype was recovered from an adult in good health. CDR3 DNA sequence: TGTGCCAGCAGCTCCGACAGGGGGTCAGATACGCAGTATTTT. Residues: CASSSDRGSDTQYF.